Shown below are 19 T cell receptor beta chains from a single sample sequenced in a study of beta chain features in type 1 diabetes (dated by TCRdb to about 2018). What the authors observed across the whole study: Type 1 diabetes patients showed a moderate but significant shortening of TCRB CDR3 length in all four CD4+ subsets.

Library creation used the immunoSEQ multiplex PCR assay. The entire isolated RNA was reverse transcribed using the High Capacity cDNA Reverse Transcription Kit, and thus expressed TCRB transcripts were sequenced. TCRdb carries this immuneACCESS record with in-frame sequences only. Its versions omit some clonotypes, under half of them owing to an unresolved V gene in the studies checked, with the rest unexplained. The sample table shows 120,000 or so clones, and 16% are seen once. The ten largest clones capture 2% to 2.5% of the sample. Their cognate antigens are unknown. Sequencing used central memory CD4+ T cells from blood. The receptors shown here come from a man aged 30-40 years with type 1 diabetes.

This clone was counted only a few times. V usage is TRBV7-2 and J usage is TRBJ2-2; TRBD1 might be the D (6 bases). Trimming removed 0 bases from V and 4 bases from J, with 9 bases in between. Germline V CDR1 and CDR2: SGHTA, FQGNSA. CDR3 size: 15 residues. The CDR3 here is CASSLAPGATGELFF. The CDR3 region has the DNA TGTGCCAGCAGCTTAGCCCCAGGGGCCACCGGGGAGCTGTTTTTT.

This clone occurred a few times. V and J are TRBV19 and TRBJ1-6; 9 bases map to TRBD1. Trimming at V came to 6 bases and at J to 2 bases, leaving 11 bases not matched to a gene. The CDR3 loop spans 18 amino acids. The V gene's germline CDR1 is LNHDA and CDR2 SQIVND (reference sequence). The CDR3 sequence is CASSPKQGAITYNSPLHF. Written as DNA, the CDR3 is TGTGCCAGTAGCCCCAAACAGGGGGCGATAACCTATAATTCACCCCTCCACTTT.

The genes are TRBV29-1 and TRBJ1-2, with D possibly TRBD1 on 5 matching bases. The CDR3 covers 13 residues. Germline CDR1 reads SQVTM; CDR2 reads ANQGSEA. V lost 6 bases, J lost 3 bases, and 14 bases lay in between. The CDR3 spells CSVPRGGDYGYTF. The CDR3 bases are TGCAGCGTCCCCCGGGGAGGGGACTATGGCTACACCTTC.

This clone ranks as medium-sized. The same CDR3 arises from other DNA sequences in this sample as well. The V gene is TRBV11-2, the J gene TRBJ2-1; 8 positions agree with TRBD1. V was clipped by 4 bases and J by 7 bases; unmatched bases: 9. Per germline, CDR1 SGHAT and CDR2 FQNNGV. This CDR3 region has 15 residues. In nucleotides, the CDR3 is TGTGCCAGCAGCTCCCCCAGGGGGCGCGGAAATGAGCAGTTCTTC. Translation gives CASSSPRGRGNEQFF.

This clone has only a few counts. V gene TRBV30 combines with J gene TRBJ1-4, with a possible D match to TRBD1 (5 bases). This CDR3 spans 15 amino acids. The V gene lost 4 bases and the J gene lost 2 bases, with 14 bases spanning the gap. Germline lookup yields CDR1 GTSNPN and CDR2 SVGIG (reference sequence). This chain's CDR3 is CAWTPKGATNEKLFF. The CDR3 DNA is TGTGCCTGGACACCTAAAGGGGCCACTAATGAAAAACTGTTTTTT. Together with reference TRBV30 and TRBJ1-4, the CDR3 gives the full variable domain: SQTIHQWPATLVQPVGSPLSLECTVEGTSNPNLYWYRQAAGRGLQLLFYSVGIGQISSEVPQNLSASRPQDRQFILSSKKLLLSDSGFYLCAWTPKGATNEKLFFGSGTQLSVL.

The chain combines TRBV29-1 with TRBJ2-3; D perhaps matches TRBD2 (6 bases). From germline, CDR1 is SQVTM and CDR2 ANQGSEA. V was cut by 3 bases and J by 0 bases, with 10 bases left in between. The CDR3 sequence is 14 residues long. The CDR3 region is CSVDGGPSTDTQYF. The CDR3 DNA follows: TGCAGCGTTGACGGGGGACCTAGCACAGATACGCAGTATTTT.

The table lists this clone with a few counts. V usage is TRBV13 and J usage is TRBJ2-7; 9 nucleotides match TRBD1. Looked up from germline, CDR1 is PRHDT and CDR2 is FYEKMQ (reference sequence). The CDR3 loop spans 14 amino acids. Trimming at V came to 5 bases and at J to 3 bases, leaving 5 bases not matched to a gene. The CDR3 DNA reads TGTGCCAGCAGCGGCCTGGGACAGGGCTACGAGCAGTACTTC. As protein: CASSGLGQGYEQYF.

V gene TRBV4-1 combines with J gene TRBJ2-3, with a possible D match to TRBD2 (5 bases). Trimming left V 0 bases short and J 7 bases short, with 11 bases between. Germline V CDR1 and CDR2: MGHRA, YSYEKL. The CDR3 consists of 14 residues. CDR3 in DNA: TGCGCCAGCAGCCAAGATTACGGGGTGTATACGCAGTATTTT. Translation: CASSQDYGVYTQYF.

This clone was found a few times. The rearrangement links TRBV11-2 to TRBJ2-3; 13 bases fit TRBD2. Unmatched junction bases numbered 12, after V lost 6 bases and J lost 9 bases. Germline lookup yields CDR1 SGHAT and CDR2 FQNNGV. CDR3 length equals 16 residues. CDR3 sequence: CASRVELAGGARTQYF. CDR3 DNA sequence: TGTGCCAGCAGGGTAGAACTAGCGGGGGGGGCGAGGACGCAGTATTTT. Combining the CDR3 with reference TRBV11-2 and TRBJ2-3 gives the whole variable domain EAGVAQSPRYKIIEKRQSVAFWCNPISGHATLYWYQQILGQGPKLLIQFQNNGVVDDSQLPKDRFSAERLKGVDSTLKIQPAKLEDSAVYLCASRVELAGGARTQYFGPGTRLTVL.

A word on this clone: At the DNA level, this CDR3 is encoded by other sequences in the same sample as well. This sequence joins TRBV28 and TRBJ1-5, with a possible D match to TRBD1 (5 bases). Trimming removed 4 bases at V and 0 bases at J, with 10 bases between. CDR3 length: 15 amino acids. CDR1 and CDR2 (germline): MDHEN, SYDVKM. DNA for the CDR3: TGTGCCAGCAGTTCCCAGGGAACTAGCAATCAGCCCCAGCATTTT. Encoded protein: CASSSQGTSNQPQHF. Filled out from reference TRBV28 and TRBJ1-5, the complete variable domain reads DVKVTQSSRYLVKRTGEKVFLECVQDMDHENMFWYRQDPGLGLRLIYFSYDVKMKEKGDIPEGYSVSREKKERFSLILESASTNQTSMYLCASSSQGTSNQPQHFGDGTRLSIL.

V is TRBV6-5 and J is TRBJ1-1; no reliable D call. This CDR3 is built from 16 residues. Germline values: CDR1 MNHEY, CDR2 SVGAGI. V gave up 0 bases and J gave up 6 bases, with 17 bases separating them. CDR3 loop: CASSYSMHADVAEAFF. CDR3 sequence (DNA): TGTGCCAGCAGTTACTCGATGCACGCCGATGTGGCTGAAGCTTTCTTT.

The table lists this clone with a few counts. CDR3 residues: CASKTTGLTDTQYF. DNA for the CDR3: TGTGCCAGCAAGACGACAGGGCTCACAGATACGCAGTATTTT. The chain carries TRBV2 and TRBJ2-3; TRBD1 aligns across 7 bases. Trimming at V came to 7 bases and at J to 2 bases, leaving 6 bases not matched to a gene. CDR3 length equals 14 residues. Germline CDR1 is SNHLY and CDR2 is FYNNEI.

The chain links TRBV6-1 to TRBJ2-3, with D possibly matching TRBD1 (5 bases). This CDR3 region has 14 residues. V was cut by 6 bases and J by 6 bases, with 16 bases left in between. Germline V gene sequence: CDR1 MNHNS, CDR2 SASEGT. The CDR3 protein is CASSSTQGSDTQYF. In DNA form, the CDR3 reads TGTGCCAGCAGCTCTACTCAGGGCTCGGATACGCAGTATTTT.

In nucleotides, the CDR3 is TGTGCCAGCAGTGGGGAAGAGGACTATGGCTACACCTTC. Translated, it gives CASSGEEDYGYTF. The chain is built from TRBV6-6 and TRBJ1-2; D gene ambiguous. Deletions cut 5 bases from V and 3 bases from J, with 10 bases between. The CDR3 covers 13 residues. Looked up from germline, CDR1 is MNHNY and CDR2 is SVGAGI (reference sequence).

This chain connects TRBV4-3 to TRBJ1-3; D is possibly TRBD1 (5 bases). CDR3 length equals 14 residues. Trimming removed 4 bases from V and 0 bases from J, with 7 bases in between. Germline values: CDR1 LGHNA, CDR2 YSLEER. The CDR3 is CASSLGGSGNTIYF. CDR3 in DNA: TGCGCCAGCAGCCTCGGGGGCTCTGGAAACACCATATATTTT.

CDR3 region: CSASGTRVLDTQYF. Here the CDR3 DNA reads TGCAGCGCCTCCGGGACTAGAGTATTAGATACGCAGTATTTT. The chain has TRBV29-1 and TRBJ2-3; the match to TRBD2 covers 8 bases. This CDR3 contains 14 residues. Germline trimming cut 7 bases from V and 5 bases from J; bases unmatched to any gene: 11. Germline lookup yields CDR1 SQVTM and CDR2 ANQGSEA.

J is TRBJ2-1 and V is TRBV9; D might be TRBD1 or TRBD2, each matching 5 bases. This CDR3 contains 16 residues. Trimming took 3 bases from V and 0 from J, leaving 13 bases between them. In germline, CDR1 is SGDLS, CDR2 YYNGEE. The CDR3 sequence: CASSARSGSSYNEQFF. The CDR3 DNA reads TGTGCCAGCAGCGCCCGTTCAGGGAGCTCCTACAATGAGCAGTTCTTC.

This clone was seen a handful of times. The rearrangement joins TRBV7-9 to TRBJ1-3; D call uncertain. Looked up from germline, CDR1 is SEHNR and CDR2 is FQNEAQ (reference sequence). There are 15 residues in the CDR3. V dropped 4 bases and J dropped 0 bases, with 10 bases sitting between them. The CDR3 loop reads CASSSFRLSGNTIYF. The DNA for the CDR3 is TGTGCCAGCAGCTCCTTCAGGCTCTCTGGAAACACCATATATTTT.

This sequence joins TRBV29-1 and TRBJ1-2; 7 nucleotides align to TRBD1. The CDR3 runs 14 residues. Germline values: CDR1 SQVTM, CDR2 ANQGSEA. After removal of 6 bases from V and 3 bases from J, the junction contained 10 bases not matched to a gene. The chain's CDR3 is CSVTQFTGDYGYTF. CDR3 in DNA: TGCAGCGTCACCCAATTCACAGGGGACTATGGCTACACCTTC. Full variable domain (rest looked up from reference TRBV29-1 and TRBJ1-2): SAVISQKPSRDICQRGTSLTIQCQVDSQVTMMFWYRQQPGQSLTLIATANQGSEATYESGFVIDKFPISRPNLTFSTLTVSNMSPEDSSIYLCSVTQFTGDYGYTFGSGTRLTVV.